The rows below give T cell receptor beta chains drawn from one sample of a study of T-cell memory formation after mild COVID-19. One entry per CDR3 protein results from TCRdb running MiXCR on the 5' RACE reads. The table lists hundreds of thousands of distinct CDR3 sequences, about 20% of them singletons, with 12% in the top ten. Sequencing was performed on PBMCs or a T cell subset sorted from them (not recorded which). Receptors were obtained from an adult woman who had mild COVID-19 (a few samples of this study predate the infection). Cell type and time point are not known. Each CDR3 is given with its conserved first and last residue. The D gene is left open where the match is weak. Clone size is given for some rows only: seen once, a few or many times, or a class if the clone is expanded.

d_gene | j_gene | abundance | v_gene | CDR3aa | CDR3nt
TRBD2 | TRBJ2-7 | few | TRBV12-3/TRBV12-4 | CASSLTSGTQYF | TGTGCCAGCAGTTTAACTAGCGGGACGCAGTACTTC
- | TRBJ2-5 | few | TRBV15 | CATSSSGGETQYF | TGTGCCACCAGCAGTAGCGGCGGAGAGACCCAGTACTTC
- | TRBJ2-1 | - | TRBV24-1 | CATSGRSSNEQFF | TGTGCCACCAGTGGTCGGAGCTCCAATGAGCAGTTCTTC
- | TRBJ2-7 | - | TRBV18 | CASSPGPHEQYF | TGTGCCAGCTCACCGGGACCACACGAGCAGTACTTC
- | TRBJ1-1 | few | TRBV18 | CASSPGINIGEAFF | TGTGCCAGCTCACCAGGCATAAACATAGGCGAAGCTTTCTTT
- | TRBJ1-6 | - | TRBV5-6 | CASSLPGDPMFKSPLHF | TGTGCCAGCAGCTTGCCCGGTGATCCTATGTTCAAGTCACCCCTCCACTTT
TRBD2 | TRBJ2-1 | - | TRBV29-1 | CSVWTSGTDNEQFF | TGCAGCGTCTGGACTAGCGGGACCGACAATGAGCAGTTCTTC
- | TRBJ2-3 | - | TRBV20-1 | CSAPRMTTDTQYF | TGCAGTGCTCCCCGGATGACCACAGATACGCAGTATTTT
- | TRBJ1-1 | few | TRBV5-5 | CASSQSGRPEAFF | TGTGCCAGCAGCCAATCGGGAAGGCCTGAAGCTTTCTTT
TRBD1 | TRBJ1-4 | few | TRBV5-1 | CASSTGQSNEKLFF | TGCGCCAGCAGCACGGGACAGAGTAATGAAAAACTGTTTTTT
TRBD2 | TRBJ2-7 | few | TRBV6-2/TRBV6-3 | CASSYFESGTPYF | TGTGCCAGCAGTTACTTCGAGAGCGGGACTCCGTACTTC
TRBD1 | TRBJ2-5 | - | TRBV5-1 | CASSFQPGTGRTQYF | TGCGCCAGCAGCTTCCAACCCGGGACAGGGAGAACCCAGTACTTC
- | TRBJ2-7 | few | TRBV18 | CASSPDVGKSSYEQYF | TGTGCCAGCTCACCCGACGTCGGCAAGAGCTCCTACGAGCAGTACTTC
- | TRBJ1-1 | many | TRBV5-6 | CASSLMGANTEAFF | TGTGCCAGCAGCTTGATGGGGGCGAACACTGAAGCTTTCTTT
TRBD2 | TRBJ2-3 | - | TRBV18 | CASSPLRSSGDTDTQYF | TGTGCCAGCTCACCTCTTCGATCAAGCGGGGACACAGATACGCAGTATTTT
- | TRBJ2-7 | - | TRBV5-1 | CASSLEVSGHYEQYF | TGCGCCAGCAGCTTGGAGGTCAGTGGTCACTACGAGCAGTACTTC
- | TRBJ1-2 | - | TRBV3-1 | CASRQDGGYGYTF | TGTGCCAGCAGGCAGGACGGTGGATATGGCTACACCTTC
TRBD2 | TRBJ2-5 | - | TRBV4-1 | CASSQEQRGGFGETQYF | TGCGCCAGCAGCCAAGAGCAGCGGGGGGGTTTCGGAGAGACCCAGTACTTC
- | TRBJ1-6 | - | TRBV7-2 | CASSLGQLHSPLHF | TGTGCCAGCAGCCTAGGACAGTTGCATTCACCCCTCCACTTT
TRBD1 | TRBJ2-1 | - | TRBV7-3 | CASSPTYTRDRGNEQFF | TGTGCCAGCAGCCCGACATACACCCGGGACAGGGGCAATGAGCAGTTCTTC
- | TRBJ1-1 | - | TRBV5-5 | CASSLADSYTEAFF | TGTGCCAGCAGCTTGGCGGATTCTTACACTGAAGCTTTCTTT
- | TRBJ1-2 | many | TRBV2 | CASSPSPVYGYTF | TGTGCCAGCAGCCCCAGTCCGGTTTATGGCTACACCTTC
- | TRBJ2-3 | - | TRBV20-1 | CSAPPGSTDTQYF | TGCAGTGCCCCCCCGGGTAGCACAGATACGCAGTATTTT
TRBD1 | TRBJ2-2 | - | TRBV11-2 | CASSPGQASNTGELFF | TGTGCCAGCAGCCCGGGACAGGCTTCGAACACCGGGGAGCTGTTTTTT
- | TRBJ1-4 | - | TRBV6-1 | CASSGVILGLNEKLFF | TGTGCCAGCAGTGGCGTCATCTTGGGCCTTAATGAAAAACTGTTTTTT
- | TRBJ1-4 | - | TRBV5-6 | CASSFRGALFF | TGTGCCAGCAGCTTTCGTGGGGCACTGTTTTTT